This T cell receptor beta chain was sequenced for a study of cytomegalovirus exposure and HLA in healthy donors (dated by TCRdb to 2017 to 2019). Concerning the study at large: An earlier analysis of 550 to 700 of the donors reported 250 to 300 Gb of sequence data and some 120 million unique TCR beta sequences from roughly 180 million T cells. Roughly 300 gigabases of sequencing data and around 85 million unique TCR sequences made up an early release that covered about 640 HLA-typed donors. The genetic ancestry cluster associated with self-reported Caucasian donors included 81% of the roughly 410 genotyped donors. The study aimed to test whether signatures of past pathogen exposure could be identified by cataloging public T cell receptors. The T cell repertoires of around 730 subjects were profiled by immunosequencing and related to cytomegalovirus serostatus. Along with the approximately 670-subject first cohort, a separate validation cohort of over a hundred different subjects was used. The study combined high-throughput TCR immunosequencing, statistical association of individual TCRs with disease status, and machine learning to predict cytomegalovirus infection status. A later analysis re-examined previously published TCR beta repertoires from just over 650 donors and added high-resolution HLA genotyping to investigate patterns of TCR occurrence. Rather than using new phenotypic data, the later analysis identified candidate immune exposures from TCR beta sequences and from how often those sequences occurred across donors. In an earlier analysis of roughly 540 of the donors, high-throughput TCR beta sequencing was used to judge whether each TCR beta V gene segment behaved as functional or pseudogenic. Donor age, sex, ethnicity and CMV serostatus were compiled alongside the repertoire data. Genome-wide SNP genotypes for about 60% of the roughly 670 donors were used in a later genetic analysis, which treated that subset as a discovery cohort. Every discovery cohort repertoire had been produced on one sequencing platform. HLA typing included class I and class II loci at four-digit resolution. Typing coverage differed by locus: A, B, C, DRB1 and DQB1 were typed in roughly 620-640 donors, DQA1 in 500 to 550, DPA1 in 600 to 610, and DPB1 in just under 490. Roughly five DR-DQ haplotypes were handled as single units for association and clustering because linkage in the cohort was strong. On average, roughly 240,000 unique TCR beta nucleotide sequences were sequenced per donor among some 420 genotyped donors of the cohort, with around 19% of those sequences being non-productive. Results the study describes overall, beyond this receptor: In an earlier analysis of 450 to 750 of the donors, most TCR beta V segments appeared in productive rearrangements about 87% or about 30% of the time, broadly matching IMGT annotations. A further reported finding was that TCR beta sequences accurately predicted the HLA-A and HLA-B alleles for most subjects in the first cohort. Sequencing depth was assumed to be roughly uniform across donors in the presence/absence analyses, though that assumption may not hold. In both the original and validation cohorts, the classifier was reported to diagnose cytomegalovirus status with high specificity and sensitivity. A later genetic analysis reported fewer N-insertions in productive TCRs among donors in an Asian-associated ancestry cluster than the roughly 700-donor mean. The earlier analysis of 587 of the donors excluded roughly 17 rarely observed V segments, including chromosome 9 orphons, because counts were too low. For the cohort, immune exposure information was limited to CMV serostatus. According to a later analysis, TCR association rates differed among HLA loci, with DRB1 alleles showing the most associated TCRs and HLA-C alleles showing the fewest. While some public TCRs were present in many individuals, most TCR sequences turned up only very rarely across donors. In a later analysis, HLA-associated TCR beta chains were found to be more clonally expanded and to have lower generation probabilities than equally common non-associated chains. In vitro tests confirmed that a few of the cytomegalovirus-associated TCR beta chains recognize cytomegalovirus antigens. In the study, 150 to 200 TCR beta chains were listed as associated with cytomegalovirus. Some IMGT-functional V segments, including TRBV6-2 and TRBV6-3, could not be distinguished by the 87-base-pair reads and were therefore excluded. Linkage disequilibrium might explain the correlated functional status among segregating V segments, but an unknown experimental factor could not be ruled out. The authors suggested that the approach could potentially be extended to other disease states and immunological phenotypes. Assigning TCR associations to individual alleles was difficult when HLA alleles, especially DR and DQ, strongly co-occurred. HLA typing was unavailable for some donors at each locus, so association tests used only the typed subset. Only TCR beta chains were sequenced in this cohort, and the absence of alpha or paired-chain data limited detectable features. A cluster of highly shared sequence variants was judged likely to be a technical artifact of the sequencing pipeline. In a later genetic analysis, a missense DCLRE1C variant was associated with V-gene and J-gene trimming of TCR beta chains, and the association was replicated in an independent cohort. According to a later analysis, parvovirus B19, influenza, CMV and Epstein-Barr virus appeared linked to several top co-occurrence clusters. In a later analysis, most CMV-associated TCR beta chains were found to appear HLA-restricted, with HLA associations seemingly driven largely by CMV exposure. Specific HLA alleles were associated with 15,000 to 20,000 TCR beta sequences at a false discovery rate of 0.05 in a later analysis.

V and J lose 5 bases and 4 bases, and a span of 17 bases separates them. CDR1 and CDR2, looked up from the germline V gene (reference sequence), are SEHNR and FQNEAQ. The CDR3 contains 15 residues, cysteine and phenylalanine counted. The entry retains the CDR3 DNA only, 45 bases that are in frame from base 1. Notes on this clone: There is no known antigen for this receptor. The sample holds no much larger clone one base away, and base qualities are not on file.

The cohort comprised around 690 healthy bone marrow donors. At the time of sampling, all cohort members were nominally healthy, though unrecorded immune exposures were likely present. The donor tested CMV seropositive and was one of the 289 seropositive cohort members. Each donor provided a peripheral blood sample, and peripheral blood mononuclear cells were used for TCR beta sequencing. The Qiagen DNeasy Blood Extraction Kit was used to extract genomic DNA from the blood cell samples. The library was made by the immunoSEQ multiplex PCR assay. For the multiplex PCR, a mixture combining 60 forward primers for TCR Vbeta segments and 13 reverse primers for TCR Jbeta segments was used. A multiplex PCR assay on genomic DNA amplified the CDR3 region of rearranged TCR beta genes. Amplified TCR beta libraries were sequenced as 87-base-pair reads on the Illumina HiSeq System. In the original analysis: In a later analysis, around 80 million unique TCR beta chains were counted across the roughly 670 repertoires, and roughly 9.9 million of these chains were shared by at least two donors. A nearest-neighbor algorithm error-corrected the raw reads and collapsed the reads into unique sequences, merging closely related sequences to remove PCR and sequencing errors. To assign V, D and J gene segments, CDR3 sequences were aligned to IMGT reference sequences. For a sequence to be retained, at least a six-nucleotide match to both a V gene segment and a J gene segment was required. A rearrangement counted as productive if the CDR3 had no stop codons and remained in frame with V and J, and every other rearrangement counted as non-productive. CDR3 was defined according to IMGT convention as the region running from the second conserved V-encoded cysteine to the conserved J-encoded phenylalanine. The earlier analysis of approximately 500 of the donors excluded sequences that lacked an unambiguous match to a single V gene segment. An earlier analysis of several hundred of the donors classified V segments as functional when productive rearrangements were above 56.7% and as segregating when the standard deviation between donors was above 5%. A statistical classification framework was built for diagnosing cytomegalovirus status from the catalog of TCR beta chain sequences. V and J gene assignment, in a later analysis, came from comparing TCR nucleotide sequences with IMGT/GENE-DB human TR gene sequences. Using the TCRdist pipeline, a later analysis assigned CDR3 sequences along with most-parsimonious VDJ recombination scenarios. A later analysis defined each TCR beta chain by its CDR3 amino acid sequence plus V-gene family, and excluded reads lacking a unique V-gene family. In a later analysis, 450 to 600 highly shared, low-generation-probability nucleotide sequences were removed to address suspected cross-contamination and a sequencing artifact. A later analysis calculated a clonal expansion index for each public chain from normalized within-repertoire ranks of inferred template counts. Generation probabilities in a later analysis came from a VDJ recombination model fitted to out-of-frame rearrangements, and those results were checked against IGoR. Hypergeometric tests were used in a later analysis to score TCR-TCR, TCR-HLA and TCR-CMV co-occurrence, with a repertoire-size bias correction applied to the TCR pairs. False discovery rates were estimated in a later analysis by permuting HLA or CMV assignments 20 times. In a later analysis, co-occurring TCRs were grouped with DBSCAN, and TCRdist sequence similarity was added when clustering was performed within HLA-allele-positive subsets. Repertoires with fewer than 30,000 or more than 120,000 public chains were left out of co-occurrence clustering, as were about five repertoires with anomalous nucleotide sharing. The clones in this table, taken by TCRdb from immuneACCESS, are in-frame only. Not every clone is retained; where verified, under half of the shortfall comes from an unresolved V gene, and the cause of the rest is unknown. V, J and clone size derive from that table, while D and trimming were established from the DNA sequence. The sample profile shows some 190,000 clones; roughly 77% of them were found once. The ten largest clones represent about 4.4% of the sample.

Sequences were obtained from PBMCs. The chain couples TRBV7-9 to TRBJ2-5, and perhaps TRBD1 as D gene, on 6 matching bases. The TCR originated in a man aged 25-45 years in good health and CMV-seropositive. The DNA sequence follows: TGTGCCAGCAGCCCGTACAGGGCAGCAGGAGAGACCCAGTACTTC. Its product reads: CASSPYRAAGETQYF.